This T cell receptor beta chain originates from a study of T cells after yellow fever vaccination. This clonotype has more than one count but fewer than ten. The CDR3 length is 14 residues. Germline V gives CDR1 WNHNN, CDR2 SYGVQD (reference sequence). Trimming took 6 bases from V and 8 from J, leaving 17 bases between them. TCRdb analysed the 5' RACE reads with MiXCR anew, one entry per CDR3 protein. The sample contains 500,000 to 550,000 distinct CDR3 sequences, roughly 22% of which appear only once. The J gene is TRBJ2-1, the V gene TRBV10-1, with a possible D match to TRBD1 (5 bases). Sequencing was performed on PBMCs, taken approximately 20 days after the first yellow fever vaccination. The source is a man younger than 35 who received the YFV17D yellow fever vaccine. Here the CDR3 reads CASRQTQGSDEQFF. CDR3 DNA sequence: TGCGCCAGCAGACAAACCCAGGGAAGCGATGAGCAGTTCTTC.